The next 7 T cell receptor beta chains were all read from a single sample in a study of vaccination and CD4 T cells after COVID-19. These receptors' antigens are unknown. Cultured CD4+ T cell DNA was sequenced using the Oncomine TCR Beta short-read assay. TCRdb reprocessed the PCR reads via MiXCR and lists one record per CDR3 protein. The sample holds thousands of distinct CDR3 sequences; approximately 35% are singletons and the top ten take roughly 34%. Treatment specified: roughly nine-day PBMC culture with coronavirus spike peptide pools or control peptides (ViraFEST assay). The unexposed donor's CD4+ T cells were collected before the COVID-19 pandemic (2011-2018). The sample taken for sequencing was CD4+ T cells from blood, cultured in vitro. The source is a human donor in good health.

By share of the sample, this clonotype is medium-sized. The V gene is TRBV21-1, the J gene TRBJ1-1. TRBV21-1 is shown as a pseudogene. The length of the CDR3 is 12 residues. CDR3 region: CASSTHRPEAFF. The CDR3 DNA sequence: TGTGCCAGCAGCACTCACAGACCTGAAGCTTTCTTT.

The rearrangement uses TRBV19 and TRBJ2-3, with 10 bases aligning to TRBD2. Germline-derived CDR1 and CDR2 are LNHDA and SQIVND (reference sequence). This CDR3 region has 17 residues. V was clipped by 6 bases and J by 2 bases; unmatched bases: 11. The DNA of the CDR3 is TGTGCCAGTAGATCAGCGGGGGGGCGGAACCCCACAGATACGCAGTATTTT. Its protein is CASRSAGGRNPTDTQYF.

This clonotype is medium-sized by share. V is TRBV27 and J is TRBJ1-5; D unclear. Germline CDR1 MNHEY, CDR2 SMNVEV (reference sequence). The CDR3 totals 13 residues. V shed 5 bases and J shed 0 bases, with 5 bases lying between them. CDR3 nucleotide sequence: TGTGCCAGCAGTGCCTATAGCAATCAGCCCCAGCATTTT. This sequence encodes CASSAYSNQPQHF.

The chain couples TRBV6-1 to TRBJ2-2; 11 bases agree with TRBD1. J gave up 5 bases and V 6 bases, and 5 bases lay outside the gene matches. The germline V gene encodes CDR1 MNHNS and CDR2 SASEGT. CDR3 length: 15 residues. The CDR3 loop reads CASRIGTGGTGELFF. The CDR3 DNA reads as TGTGCCAGCAGAATCGGGACAGGGGGAACCGGGGAGCTGTTTTTT.

This sequence joins TRBV7-2 and TRBJ1-2; possible D gene TRBD1, 5 bases. This CDR3 has 15 amino acids. CDR1 SGHTA and CDR2 FQGNSA come from the germline V gene. Deletions cut 1 base from V and 5 bases from J, with 14 bases between. CDR3 amino acids: CASSLGRTDTYGYTF. The DNA of the CDR3 is TGTGCCAGCAGCTTAGGCCGGACGGACACTTATGGCTACACCTTC.

This clonotype appeared a single time. The chain couples TRBV30 to TRBJ1-1, with TRBD1 matching 7 bases. From germline, CDR1 is GTSNPN and CDR2 SVGIG (reference sequence). The CDR3 runs 13 residues. V lost 2 bases, J lost 3 bases, and 3 bases stayed unmatched. CDR3 DNA sequence: TGTGCCTGGAGTCGACAGGGCGACACTGAAGCTTTCTTT. Amino acids: CAWSRQGDTEAFF.

V and J are TRBV12-3 or TRBV12-4 and TRBJ1-5, with D possibly matching TRBD1 (5 bases). The CDR3 runs to 13 residues. Trimming took off 4 bases at V and 5 bases at J, with 9 bases between the two ends. CDR3 residues: CASSWTYHQPQHF. CDR3 in DNA: TGTGCCAGCAGTTGGACATACCATCAGCCCCAGCATTTT.